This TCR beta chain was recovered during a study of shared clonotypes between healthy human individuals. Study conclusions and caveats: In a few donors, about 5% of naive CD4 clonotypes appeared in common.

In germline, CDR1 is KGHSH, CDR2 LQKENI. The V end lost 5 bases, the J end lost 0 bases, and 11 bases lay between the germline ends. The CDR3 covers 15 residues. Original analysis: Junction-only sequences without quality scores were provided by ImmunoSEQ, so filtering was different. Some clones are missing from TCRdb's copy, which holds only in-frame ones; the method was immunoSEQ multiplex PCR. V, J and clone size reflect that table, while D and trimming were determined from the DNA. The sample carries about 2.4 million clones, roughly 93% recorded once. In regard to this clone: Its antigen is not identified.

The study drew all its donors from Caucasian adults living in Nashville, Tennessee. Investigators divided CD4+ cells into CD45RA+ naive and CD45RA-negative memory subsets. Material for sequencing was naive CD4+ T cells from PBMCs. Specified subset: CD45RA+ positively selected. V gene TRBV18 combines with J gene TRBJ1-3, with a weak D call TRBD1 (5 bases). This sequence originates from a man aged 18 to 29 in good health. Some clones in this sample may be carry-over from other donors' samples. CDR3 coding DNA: TGTGCCAGCTCATCAGGGACCGGCTCTGGAAACACCATATATTTT. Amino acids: CASSSGTGSGNTIYF.